This TCR beta chain was found in a study of chemoradiotherapy in HPV16-positive cancers. Study as a whole: Candidate HPV-specific clones and shared TCR motifs came from a couple of HPV16-positive patients. Whole-study findings and limits: Non-HPV-specific T cells did not expand in tumors during treatment, whereas candidate HPV-specific clones and E7-related motifs did.

For this clone: Antigen unknown.

The protocol was immunoSEQ multiplex PCR, while the TCRdb copy is restricted to in-frame clones and leaves out a portion. Of roughly 5,400 clones listed, 85% to 95% are singletons. Losses at the gene ends were 5 bases for V and 2 bases for J; bases not matched to a gene: 6. This CDR3 comprises 15 residues. The germline V gene encodes CDR1 SGHVS and CDR2 FQNEAQ. This sample was taken from a patient who underwent chemoradiotherapy. The V gene is TRBV7-8, the J gene TRBJ1-3, with TRBD1 matching 7 bases. This TCR was recovered from a human donor with HPV-associated anogenital cancer. For the CDR3, the DNA is TGTGCCAGCAGCGTACAGGGGTCTCCTGGAAACACCATATATTTT. It encodes CASSVQGSPGNTIYF.